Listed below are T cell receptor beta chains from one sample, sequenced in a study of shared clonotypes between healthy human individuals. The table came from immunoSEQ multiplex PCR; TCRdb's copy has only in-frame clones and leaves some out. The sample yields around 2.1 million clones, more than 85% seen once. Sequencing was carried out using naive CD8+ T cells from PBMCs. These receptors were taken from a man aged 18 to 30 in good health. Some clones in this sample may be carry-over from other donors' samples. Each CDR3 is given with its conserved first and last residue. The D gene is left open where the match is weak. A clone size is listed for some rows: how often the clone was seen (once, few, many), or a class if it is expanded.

CASGGTGLYEQYF	TGTGCCAGCGGGGGGACCGGGCTCTACGAGCAGTACTTC	TRBJ2-7	TRBV5-5	.	.
CASSFLTPGGELFF	TGTGCCAGCAGTTTCCTGACCCCGGGCGGGGAGCTGTTTTTT	TRBJ2-2	TRBV27	.	.
CASSSRGYEQYF	TGTGCCAGCAGTTCTCGGGGCTACGAGCAGTACTTC	TRBJ2-7	TRBV28	.	.
CASSITGVEQYF	TGTGCCAGCAGCATTACAGGGGTCGAGCAGTACTTC	TRBJ2-7	TRBV7-2	.	TRBD1
CSVERAKNIQYF	TGCAGCGTCGAGCGGGCCAAAAACATTCAGTACTTC	TRBJ2-4	TRBV29-1	.	.
CASSGTSGPSHEQYF	TGTGCCAGCAGCGGGACTAGCGGACCAAGCCACGAGCAGTACTTC	TRBJ2-7	TRBV13	.	TRBD2
CASSISGGGGSEQFF	TGTGCCAGTAGTATCTCTGGCGGGGGGGGCTCCGAGCAGTTCTTC	TRBJ2-1	TRBV19	.	TRBD2
CASSYGGYEQYF	TGTGCCAGCAGTTACGGGGGGTACGAGCAGTACTTC	TRBJ2-7	TRBV27	.	TRBD2
CASSPPRGGQGNGYTF	TGTGCCAGCAGCCCTCCCCGCGGGGGACAGGGGAATGGCTACACCTTC	TRBJ1-2	TRBV4-2	few	TRBD1
CASSPHDGANIQYF	TGTGCCAGCAGTCCCCACGATGGGGCAAACATTCAGTACTTC	TRBJ2-4	TRBV27	.	.
CASSLRGTGGTSYEQYF	TGTGCCAGCAGTTTAAGGGGGACAGGGGGGACATCCTACGAGCAGTACTTC	TRBJ2-7	TRBV27	.	TRBD1
CASSRRTLEFGEKLFF	TGTGCCAGCAGCCGACGGACTCTGGAATTTGGGGAAAAACTGTTTTTT	TRBJ1-4	TRBV28	.	.
CASSQPGSYEQYF	TGTGCCAGCAGTCAACCGGGCAGCTACGAGCAGTACTTC	TRBJ2-7	TRBV13	.	.
CASSLLRGDWGEQFF	TGTGCCAGCAGTCTCCTAAGAGGGGACTGGGGTGAGCAGTTCTTC	TRBJ2-1	TRBV28	.	.
CASSIDALGAVTDTQYF	TGTGCCAGTAGTATAGATGCCCTAGGAGCGGTTACAGATACGCAGTATTTT	TRBJ2-3	TRBV19	once	.
CASSQGWTEGSYEQYF	TGCGCCAGCAGCCAGGGCTGGACAGAAGGCTCCTACGAGCAGTACTTC	TRBJ2-7	TRBV4-3	.	.
CASSLGGQAGNTIYF	TGTGCCAGCAGCCTGGGGGGACAGGCGGGAAACACCATATATTTT	TRBJ1-3	TRBV9	few	TRBD1
CASSLISDFYEQYF	TGTGCCAGCAGCTTAATCTCAGACTTCTACGAGCAGTACTTC	TRBJ2-7	TRBV7-9	once	.
CASSLDPDPQHF	TGTGCCAGCAGCTTAGACCCGGATCCCCAGCATTTT	TRBJ1-5	TRBV7-8	.	.
CSAIGQYNEQFF	TGCAGCGCCATAGGACAGTACAATGAGCAGTTCTTC	TRBJ2-1	TRBV29-1	.	.
CASSLFIGRQASSYEQYF	TGTGCCAGCAGCTTATTTATAGGCAGACAGGCCAGCTCCTACGAGCAGTACTTC	TRBJ2-7	TRBV7-8	.	.
CASSQAGLLMSSYNEQFF	TGCGCCAGCAGCCAGGCCGGACTCCTTATGAGCTCCTACAATGAGCAGTTCTTC	TRBJ2-1	TRBV4-1	.	.
CASGPTDYGYTF	TGTGCCAGCGGCCCGACAGATTATGGCTACACCTTC	TRBJ1-2	TRBV7-9	few	.
CSVEGRGKEGYTF	TGCAGCGTTGAAGGCAGGGGAAAAGAGGGCTACACCTTC	TRBJ1-2	TRBV29-1	.	.
CASSLRDTGELFF	TGTGCCAGCAGTTTAAGGGACACCGGGGAGCTGTTTTTT	TRBJ2-2	TRBV27	.	.
CASTRDTGANVLTF	TGTGCCAGCACGCGGGACACCGGGGCCAACGTCCTGACTTTC	TRBJ2-6	TRBV9	.	.
CASSQAGFDTGELFF	TGTGCCAGCAGCCAGGCAGGGTTCGACACCGGGGAGCTGTTTTTT	TRBJ2-2	TRBV7-9	.	.
CASRATSGRFNEQFF	TGTGCCAGTAGGGCGACTAGCGGGAGGTTCAATGAGCAGTTCTTC	TRBJ2-1	TRBV19	.	TRBD2
CASSLDRGKNTGELFF	TGTGCCAGCAGCTTAGATCGCGGGAAGAACACCGGGGAGCTGTTTTTT	TRBJ2-2	TRBV11-3	.	.
CASSLLTSGRVNAKNIQYF	TGTGCCAGCAGCTTATTGACTAGCGGGAGGGTGAACGCCAAAAACATTCAGTACTTC	TRBJ2-4	TRBV7-9	.	TRBD2
CASSHSLEEGLGREQYF	TGTGCCAGCAGCCATTCGCTGGAGGAGGGCCTTGGGCGGGAGCAGTACTTC	TRBJ2-7	TRBV4-2	.	.
CASSYPELAGVLDTQYF	TGTGCCAGCAGTTACCCTGAACTAGCGGGAGTTTTAGATACGCAGTATTTT	TRBJ2-3	TRBV28	.	TRBD2
CASSYKASPETQYF	TGTGCCAGCAGTTACAAGGCTAGTCCAGAGACCCAGTACTTC	TRBJ2-5	TRBV6-5	.	.
CAGGKAGGTGQETQYF	TGTGCCGGGGGAAAAGCGGGAGGAACAGGACAAGAGACCCAGTACTTC	TRBJ2-5	TRBV7-9	.	TRBD2
CASSFRGSDTEAFF	TGTGCCAGCAGTTTCCGGGGGAGTGATACTGAAGCTTTCTTT	TRBJ1-1	TRBV27	.	.
CASSLGGLGYNEQFF	TGTGCCAGCAGCTTAGGGGGTTTAGGCTACAATGAGCAGTTCTTC	TRBJ2-1	TRBV7-6	.	.
CASSPEPGTGNTEAFF	TGCGCCAGCAGCCCTGAACCCGGGACAGGGAACACTGAAGCTTTCTTT	TRBJ1-1	TRBV5-1	.	TRBD1
CASSIDGTGYYEQYF	TGTGCCAGTAGTATAGACGGGACAGGATACTACGAGCAGTACTTC	TRBJ2-7	TRBV19	.	TRBD1
CATANTGELFF	TGTGCCACCGCGAACACCGGGGAGCTGTTTTTT	TRBJ2-2	TRBV6-5	.	.
CASSLWNRVPTEQYF	TGTGCCAGCAGTTTATGGAACAGAGTACCTACGGAGCAGTACTTC	TRBJ2-7	TRBV27	.	.
CASGGLATGTDTQYF	TGTGCCAGCGGAGGACTAGCGACCGGCACAGATACGCAGTATTTT	TRBJ2-3	TRBV6-1	.	TRBD2
CASSLVAGSSYNEQFF	TGCGCCAGCAGCTTGGTCGCGGGAAGCTCCTACAATGAGCAGTTCTTC	TRBJ2-1	TRBV5-1	once	.
CATSRGGDRGQHGYTF	TGTGCCACCAGCAGAGGCGGGGACAGGGGGCAACATGGCTACACCTTC	TRBJ1-2	TRBV15	.	TRBD1
CASSFPVGNSYEQYF	TGTGCCAGCAGCTTTCCCGTAGGGAACTCCTACGAGCAGTACTTC	TRBJ2-7	TRBV7-8	.	.
CSVVFPGYEQYF	TGCAGCGTTGTTTTTCCGGGGTACGAGCAGTACTTC	TRBJ2-7	TRBV29-1	.	.
CASSLVPGAGSYEQYF	TGCGCCAGCAGCCTCGTACCAGGGGCTGGGTCCTACGAGCAGTACTTC	TRBJ2-7	TRBV5-1	.	.
CASSRGGTVPSTDTQYF	TGTGCCAGCAGTCGTGGGGGTACAGTTCCTAGCACAGATACGCAGTATTTT	TRBJ2-3	TRBV28	.	.
CASSIVAEHYEQYF	TGTGCCAGTAGTATAGTTGCGGAACACTACGAGCAGTACTTC	TRBJ2-7	TRBV19	.	.
CASSQGREATQYF	TGTGCCAGCAGCCAGGGCCGTGAAGCTACGCAGTATTTT	TRBJ2-3	TRBV16	.	.
CASSEWDTGGGETQYF	TGTGCCAGCAGTGAATGGGACACCGGGGGAGGGGAGACCCAGTACTTC	TRBJ2-5	TRBV25-1	.	.